This TCR beta chain was captured by sequencing in a study of naive and memory T cell subsets. The SP2 primer and nested alpha and beta constant region primers amplified ligated cDNA in four rounds. One entry per CDR3 protein, called by TCRdb with MiXCR from the 5' RACE reads. The data hold roughly 56,000 distinct CDR3 sequences, with around 7.7% observed a single time. Many counts were recorded for this clonotype. TCR cDNA received a 3' ligated oligonucleotide that carried a UMI. RNA was extracted from 2.5 ml of whole blood of healthy adults. CDR3 length: 18 amino acids. Germline lookup yields CDR1 SGHAT and CDR2 FQNNGV. Trimming left V 2 bases short and J 3 bases short, with 20 bases between.

The source of this sequence is a male donor in good health. The V gene is TRBV11-2, the J gene TRBJ2-1; maybe TRBD2 (5 bases). The CDR3 DNA follows: TGTGCCAGCAGCTTATTTATATCTACTAGAATGAGCTACAATGAGCAGTTCTTC. This sequence encodes CASSLFISTRMSYNEQFF.